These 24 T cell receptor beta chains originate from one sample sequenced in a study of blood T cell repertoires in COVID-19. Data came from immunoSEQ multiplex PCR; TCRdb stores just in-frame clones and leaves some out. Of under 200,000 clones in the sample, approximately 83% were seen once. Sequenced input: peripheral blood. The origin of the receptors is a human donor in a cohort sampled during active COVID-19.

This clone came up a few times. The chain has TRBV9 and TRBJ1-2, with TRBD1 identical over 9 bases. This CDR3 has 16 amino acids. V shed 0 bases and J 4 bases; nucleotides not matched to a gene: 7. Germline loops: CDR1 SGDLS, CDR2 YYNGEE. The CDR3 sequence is CASSVEVAQGAYGYTF. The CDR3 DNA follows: TGTGCCAGCAGCGTAGAGGTCGCACAGGGGGCCTATGGCTACACCTTC.

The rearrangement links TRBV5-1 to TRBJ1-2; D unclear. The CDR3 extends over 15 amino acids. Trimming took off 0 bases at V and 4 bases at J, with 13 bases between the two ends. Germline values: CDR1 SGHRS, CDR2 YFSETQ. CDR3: CASSLAGESSYGYTF. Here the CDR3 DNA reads TGCGCCAGCAGCTTGGCCGGGGAATCTAGCTATGGCTACACCTTC.

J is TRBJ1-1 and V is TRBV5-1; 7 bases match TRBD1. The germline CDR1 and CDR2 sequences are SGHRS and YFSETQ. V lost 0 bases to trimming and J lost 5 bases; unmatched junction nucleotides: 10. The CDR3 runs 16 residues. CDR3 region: CASSLGDGGGRTEAFF. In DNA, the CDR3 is TGCGCCAGCAGCTTGGGGGACGGAGGGGGCCGGACTGAAGCTTTCTTT.

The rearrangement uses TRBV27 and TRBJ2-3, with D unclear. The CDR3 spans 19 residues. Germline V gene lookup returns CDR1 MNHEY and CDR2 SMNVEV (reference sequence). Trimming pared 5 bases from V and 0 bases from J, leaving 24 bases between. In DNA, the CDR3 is TGTGCCAGCAGTCCCGAAAGTCAGACCAGCGCAGTGAGCACAGATACGCAGTATTTT. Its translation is CASSPESQTSAVSTDTQYF.

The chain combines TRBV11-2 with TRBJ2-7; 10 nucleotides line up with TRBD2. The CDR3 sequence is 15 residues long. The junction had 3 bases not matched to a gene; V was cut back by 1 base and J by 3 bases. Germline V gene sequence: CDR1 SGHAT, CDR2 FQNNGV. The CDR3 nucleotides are TGTGCCAGCAGCTTAGCGGAGCGGGGGGGCTACGAGCAGTACTTC. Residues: CASSLAERGGYEQYF.

This CDR3 is CASRLDTSSYNEQFF. The CDR3 coding sequence is TGTGCCAGCAGATTAGACACCAGCTCCTACAATGAGCAGTTCTTC. This chain joins TRBV6-6 and TRBJ2-1; D remains unclear. Germline CDR1 and CDR2: MNHNY and SVGAGI (reference sequence). Trimming took 6 bases from V and 0 from J, leaving 12 bases between them. The CDR3 covers 15 residues.

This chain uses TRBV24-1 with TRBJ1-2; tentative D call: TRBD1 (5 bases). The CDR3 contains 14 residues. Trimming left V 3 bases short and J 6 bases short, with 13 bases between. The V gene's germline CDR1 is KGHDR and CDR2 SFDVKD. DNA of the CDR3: TGTGCCACCAGTGATGGGAACAGGAGGGATGGCTACACCTTC. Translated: CATSDGNRRDGYTF.

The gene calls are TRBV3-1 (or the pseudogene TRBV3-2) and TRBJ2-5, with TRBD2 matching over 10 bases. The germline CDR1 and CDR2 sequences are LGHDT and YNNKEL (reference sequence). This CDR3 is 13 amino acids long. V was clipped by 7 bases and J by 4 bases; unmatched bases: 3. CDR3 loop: CASKGLARETQYF. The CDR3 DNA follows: TGTGCCAGCAAGGGACTAGCGAGAGAGACCCAGTACTTC.

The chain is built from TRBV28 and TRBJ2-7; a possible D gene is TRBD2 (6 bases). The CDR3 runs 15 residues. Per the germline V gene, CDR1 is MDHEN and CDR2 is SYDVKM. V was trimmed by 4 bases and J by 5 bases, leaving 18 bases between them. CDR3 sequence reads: CASSSPGTHSHEQYF. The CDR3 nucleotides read TGTGCCAGCAGTTCACCCGGGACTCACAGCCACGAGCAGTACTTC.

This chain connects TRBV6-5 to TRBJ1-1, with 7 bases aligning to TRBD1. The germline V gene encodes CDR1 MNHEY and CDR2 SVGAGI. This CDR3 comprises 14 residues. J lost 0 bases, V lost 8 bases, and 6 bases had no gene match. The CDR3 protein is CASGRQGVNTEAFF. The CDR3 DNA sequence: TGTGCCAGCGGCCGACAGGGCGTGAACACTGAAGCTTTCTTT.

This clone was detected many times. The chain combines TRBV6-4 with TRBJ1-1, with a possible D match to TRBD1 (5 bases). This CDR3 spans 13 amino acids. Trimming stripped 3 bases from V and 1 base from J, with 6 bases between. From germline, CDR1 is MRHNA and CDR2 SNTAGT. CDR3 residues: CASSEGENTEAFF. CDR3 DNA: TGTGCCAGCAGTGAAGGGGAGAACACTGAAGCTTTCTTT.

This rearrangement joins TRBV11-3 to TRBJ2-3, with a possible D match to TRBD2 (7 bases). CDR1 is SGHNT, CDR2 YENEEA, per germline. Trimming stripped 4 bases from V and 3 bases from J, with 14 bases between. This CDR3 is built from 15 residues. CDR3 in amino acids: CASSYGRGRTDTQYF. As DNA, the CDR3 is TGTGCCAGCAGCTACGGGCGGGGGCGAACAGATACGCAGTATTTT.

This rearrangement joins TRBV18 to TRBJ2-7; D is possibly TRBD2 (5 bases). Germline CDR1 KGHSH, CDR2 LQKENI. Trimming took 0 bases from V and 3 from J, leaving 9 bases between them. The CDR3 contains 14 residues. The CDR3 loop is CASSPPTRIYEQYF. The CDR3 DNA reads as TGTGCCAGCTCACCACCTACTAGAATCTACGAGCAGTACTTC.

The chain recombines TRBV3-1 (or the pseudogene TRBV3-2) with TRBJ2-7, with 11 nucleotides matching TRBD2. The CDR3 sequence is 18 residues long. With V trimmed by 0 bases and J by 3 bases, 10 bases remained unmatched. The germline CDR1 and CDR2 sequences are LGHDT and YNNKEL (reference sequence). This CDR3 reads CASSQDKTPSGRFYEQYF. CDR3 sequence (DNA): TGTGCCAGCAGCCAAGATAAAACCCCTAGCGGGAGGTTCTACGAGCAGTACTTC.

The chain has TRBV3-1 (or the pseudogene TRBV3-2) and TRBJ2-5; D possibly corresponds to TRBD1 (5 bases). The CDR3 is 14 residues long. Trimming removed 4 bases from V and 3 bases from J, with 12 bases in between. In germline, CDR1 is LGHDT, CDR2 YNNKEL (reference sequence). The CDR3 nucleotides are TGTGCCAGCAGCCCCCGGCGACAGAAAGAGACCCAGTACTTC. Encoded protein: CASSPRRQKETQYF.

The CDR3 here is CASSLAGQGSSYGYTF. The CDR3 nucleotides are TGTGCCAGCTCACTGGCGGGACAGGGGTCCAGCTATGGCTACACCTTC. V gene TRBV18 combines with J gene TRBJ1-2; 10 bases line up with TRBD1. The CDR3 is made up of 16 amino acids. Unmatched junction bases numbered 9, after V lost 4 bases and J lost 4 bases. The germline V gene encodes CDR1 KGHSH and CDR2 LQKENI.

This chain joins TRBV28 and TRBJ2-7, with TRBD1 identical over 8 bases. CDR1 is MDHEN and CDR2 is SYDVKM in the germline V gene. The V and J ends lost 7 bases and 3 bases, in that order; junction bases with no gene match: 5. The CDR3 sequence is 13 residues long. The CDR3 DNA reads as TGTGCCAGCAATGACAGGGGTCGCTACGAGCAGTACTTC. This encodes CASNDRGRYEQYF.

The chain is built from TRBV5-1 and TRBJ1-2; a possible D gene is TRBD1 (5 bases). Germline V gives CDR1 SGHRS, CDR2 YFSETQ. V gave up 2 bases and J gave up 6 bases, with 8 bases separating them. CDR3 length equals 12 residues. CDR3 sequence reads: CASSFQGDGYTF. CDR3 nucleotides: TGCGCCAGCAGCTTCCAGGGCGATGGCTACACCTTC.

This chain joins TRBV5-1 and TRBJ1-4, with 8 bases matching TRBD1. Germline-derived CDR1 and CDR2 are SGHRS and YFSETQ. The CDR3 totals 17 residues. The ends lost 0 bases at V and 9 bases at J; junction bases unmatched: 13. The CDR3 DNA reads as TGCGCCAGCAGCTTGGGGGACAGGCCCGCACTCCTAAAAAAACTGTTTTTT. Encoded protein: CASSLGDRPALLKKLFF.

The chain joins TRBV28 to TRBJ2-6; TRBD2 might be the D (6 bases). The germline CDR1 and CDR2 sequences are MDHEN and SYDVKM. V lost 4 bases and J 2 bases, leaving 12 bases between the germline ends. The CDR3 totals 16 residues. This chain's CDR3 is CASSSPWEAGANVLTF. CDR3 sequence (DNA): TGTGCCAGCAGTTCCCCCTGGGAGGCTGGGGCCAACGTCCTGACTTTC.

The CDR3 here is CASSIGTSASYEQYF. The CDR3 bases are TGTGCCAGTAGTATAGGGACTAGCGCTTCCTACGAGCAGTACTTC. The chain employs TRBV19 and TRBJ2-7; 9 nucleotides line up with TRBD2. The ends lost 1 base at V and 1 base at J; junction bases unmatched: 2. The CDR3 is 15 amino acids. Germline V gene lookup returns CDR1 LNHDA and CDR2 SQIVND (reference sequence). The whole variable domain, filled in from reference TRBV19 and TRBJ2-7, reads DGGITQSPKYLFRKEGQNVTLSCEQNLNHDAMYWYRQDPGQGLRLIYYSQIVNDFQKGDIAEGYSVSREKKESFPLTVTSAQKNPTAFYLCASSIGTSASYEQYFGPGTRLTVT.

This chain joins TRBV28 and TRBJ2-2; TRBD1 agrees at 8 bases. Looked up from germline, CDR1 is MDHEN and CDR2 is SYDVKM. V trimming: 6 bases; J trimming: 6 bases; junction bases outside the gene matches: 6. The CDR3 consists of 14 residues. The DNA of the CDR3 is TGTGCCAGCAGAGGACAGGGTCGAGCCGGGGAGCTGTTTTTT. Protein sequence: CASRGQGRAGELFF.

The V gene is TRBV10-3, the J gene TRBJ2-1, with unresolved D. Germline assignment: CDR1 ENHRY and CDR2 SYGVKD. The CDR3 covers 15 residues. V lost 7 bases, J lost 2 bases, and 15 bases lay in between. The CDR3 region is CAINERVSPYNEQFF. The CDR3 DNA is TGTGCCATCAACGAGAGAGTTAGCCCCTACAATGAGCAGTTCTTC.

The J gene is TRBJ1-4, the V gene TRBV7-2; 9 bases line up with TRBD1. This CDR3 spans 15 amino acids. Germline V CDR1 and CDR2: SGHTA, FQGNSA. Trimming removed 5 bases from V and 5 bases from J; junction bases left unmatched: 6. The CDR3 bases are TGTGCCAGCAGCCAGGGGACAGGGCCAAATGAAAAACTGTTTTTT. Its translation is CASSQGTGPNEKLFF.